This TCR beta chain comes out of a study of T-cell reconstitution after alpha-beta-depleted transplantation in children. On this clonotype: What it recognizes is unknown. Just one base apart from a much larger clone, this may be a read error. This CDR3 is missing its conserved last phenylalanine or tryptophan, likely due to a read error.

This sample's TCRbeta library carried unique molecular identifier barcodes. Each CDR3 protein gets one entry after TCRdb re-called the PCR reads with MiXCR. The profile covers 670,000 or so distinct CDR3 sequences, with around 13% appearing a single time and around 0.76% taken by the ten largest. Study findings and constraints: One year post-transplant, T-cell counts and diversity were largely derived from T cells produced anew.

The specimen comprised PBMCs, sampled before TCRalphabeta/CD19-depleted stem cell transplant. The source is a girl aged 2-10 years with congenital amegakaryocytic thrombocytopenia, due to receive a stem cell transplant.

The CDR3 spells CASRNRQGADTGELFL. Here the CDR3 DNA reads TGTGCCAGCAGGAACAGACAGGGGGCGGACACCGGGGAGCTGTTTTTG. V is TRBV12-3 or TRBV12-4 and J is TRBJ2-2; TRBD1 matches at 10 bases. CDR3 length equals 16 residues. The ends lost 6 bases at V and 3 bases at J; junction bases unmatched: 7.